Listed here is a single TCR beta chain. MiXCR, applied by TCRdb to the PCR reads, yields one record per CDR3 protein. The sample shows some 70,000 distinct CDR3 sequences, 15% to 20% of them seen only once. The sample belongs to a study of molecular identifiers for immune sequencing clone quantification. The clonotype comes from a human donor in good health. Some libraries in this study had Jurkat cell RNA spiked in. Material: naive CD8+ T cells from blood, with Jurkat cell RNA spiked in. Regarding subset: FACS-sorted CD8+CD4-CCR7+CD45RA+ naive T cells.

The CDR3 nucleotides are TGTGCCAGCAGCCACAGAGGGTACGACTATGGCTACACCTTC. The encoded protein is CASSHRGYDYGYTF. The chain links TRBV3-1 to TRBJ1-2; D uncertain. Germline V CDR1 and CDR2: LGHDT, YNNKEL (reference sequence). With 3 bases removed from V and 3 bases from J, the gap between germline ends came to 11 bases. This CDR3 is built from 14 residues.